Listed below are T cell receptor beta chains from one sample, sequenced in a study of T cells of healthy individuals. TCRdb reprocessed the 5' RACE reads with MiXCR, giving one entry per CDR3 protein. The table records fewer than 75,000 distinct CDR3 sequences, roughly 17% of them present only once. Receptors originate from a human donor in good health. Both conserved end residues are part of each CDR3. Fields, in order: CDR3 DNA, CDR3 protein, D gene, CDR3 length, V gene, clone size, J gene. A D gene is named only where the DNA matches it firmly. The listing skips clone size in some rows; elsewhere it reads once, few, many or a size class.

TGCGCCAGCAGCTTGGTAGGGACAGGCAACACCGGGGAGCTGTTTTTT | CASSLVGTGNTGELFF | TRBD1 | 16 | TRBV5-1 | . | TRBJ2-2
TGTGCCAGCAGCCGTCGCGAGGGCCGGAACGAGCAGTACTTC | CASSRREGRNEQYF | . | 14 | TRBV9 | . | TRBJ2-7
TGTGCCAGCAGCAATCTACAGGGGGGCAATGAGCAGTTCTTC | CASSNLQGGNEQFF | TRBD1 | 14 | TRBV11-1 | . | TRBJ2-1
TGTGCCAGCAGTGTATTCGAACTGCGTAGCAATCAGCCCCAGCATTTT | CASSVFELRSNQPQHF | . | 16 | TRBV6-1 | . | TRBJ1-5
TGTGCCAGCAGTTTCCGACGCATGAACACTGAAGCTTTCTTT | CASSFRRMNTEAFF | . | 14 | TRBV27 | few | TRBJ1-1
TGCGCCAGCAGCTTGGCAACCACCTACGAGCAGTACTTC | CASSLATTYEQYF | . | 13 | TRBV5-1 | . | TRBJ2-7
TGCAGTGCTAGAGTGAGCGGGAGACTCGGGGTGGCGCAGTATTTT | CSARVSGRLGVAQYF | TRBD2 | 15 | TRBV20-1 | . | TRBJ2-3
TGTGCCAGCAGTTTAGGGACTAGCGGGCTACCGGCCGGGGAGCTGTTTTTT | CASSLGTSGLPAGELFF | TRBD2 | 17 | TRBV27 | many | TRBJ2-2
TGTGCCAGCAGTCACAGGGGTTCTGCTGGAAACACCATATATTTT | CASSHRGSAGNTIYF | TRBD1 | 15 | TRBV28 | . | TRBJ1-3
TGCAGTGCTTCTCAGCCTCGCGGGACAGGGGTCGCTCAGCCCCAGCATTTT | CSASQPRGTGVAQPQHF | TRBD1 | 17 | TRBV20-1 | few | TRBJ1-5
TGTGCCAGCAGCCCCCTTCCGGGGCGGACCGGGGAGCTGTTTTTT | CASSPLPGRTGELFF | . | 15 | TRBV3-1 | few | TRBJ2-2
TGCAGTGCTAGCCCTAGCGGGGGGGGGTCGGAGCAGTTCTTC | CSASPSGGGSEQFF | TRBD2 | 14 | TRBV20-1 | many | TRBJ2-1
TGTGCCAGCAGTGAAAGGACAGGGAGGTCGAGTTACGAGCAGTACTTC | CASSERTGRSSYEQYF | TRBD1 | 16 | TRBV2 | . | TRBJ2-7
TGCAGCGTCAGACCGGGGGGCACCGGGGAGCTGTTTTTT | CSVRPGGTGELFF | TRBD2 | 13 | TRBV29-1 | many | TRBJ2-2
TGTGCCAGCAGTGGCGGAGGCAATGAGCAGTTCTTC | CASSGGGNEQFF | . | 12 | TRBV2 | many | TRBJ2-1
TGTGCCAGCAGCCCGGTTTGGTCTACCCATAGCTACTCCTACGAGCAGTACTTC | CASSPVWSTHSYSYEQYF | . | 18 | TRBV7-6 | few | TRBJ2-7
TGCGCCAGCAGCTTGATCGCAGGTTTCAATCAGCCCCAGCATTTT | CASSLIAGFNQPQHF | . | 15 | TRBV5-1 | few | TRBJ1-5
TGTGCCAGCAGGGTCCCGAACAGCTTAAATTCACCCCTCCACTTT | CASRVPNSLNSPLHF | . | 15 | TRBV27 | few | TRBJ1-6
TGTGCCAGCAGCCAGGTAGCGGAAGAGACCCAGTACTTC | CASSQVAEETQYF | . | 13 | TRBV4-2 | many | TRBJ2-5
TGTGCCACCCACAGATCCTTCTCTGGCACAGATACGCAGTATTTT | CATHRSFSGTDTQYF | . | 15 | TRBV12-3/TRBV12-4 | few | TRBJ2-3
TGTGCCAGTAAAATAGCGGGGGGCTCCTACAATGAGCAGTTCTTC | CASKIAGGSYNEQFF | TRBD2 | 15 | TRBV19 | many | TRBJ2-1
TGTGCCAGCAGCTTCTCACCGACCTACGAGCAGTACTTC | CASSFSPTYEQYF | . | 13 | TRBV5-6 | many | TRBJ2-7
TGTGCCAGCAGTTTTCTGGGCGGGGCGCCCTACGAGCAGTACTTC | CASSFLGGAPYEQYF | . | 15 | TRBV28 | few | TRBJ2-7
TGTGCCAGCAGCTCGGGACAAAGAGAGGGCTACACCTTC | CASSSGQREGYTF | . | 13 | TRBV7-9 | few | TRBJ1-2
TGTGCCAGCAGCTCAAGGACTAGCGGTACCTACGAGCAGTACTTC | CASSSRTSGTYEQYF | TRBD2 | 15 | TRBV7-9 | many | TRBJ2-7
TGTGCCAGCAGTTTAGGTTTAGGGGCAAGACAGCCCCAGCATTTT | CASSLGLGARQPQHF | . | 15 | TRBV12-3/TRBV12-4 | many | TRBJ1-5
TGTGCCACCAGCTTGGACAGGGGGGATCTATATGGCTACACCTTC | CATSLDRGDLYGYTF | TRBD1 | 15 | TRBV15 | many | TRBJ1-2
TGTGCCAGCAGGCTAGGGCAATACGAGCAGTACTTC | CASRLGQYEQYF | . | 12 | TRBV6-6 | . | TRBJ2-7
TGTGCCAGCAGTTTAAGGTCAGGCAAGCCCCAGCATTTT | CASSLRSGKPQHF | . | 13 | TRBV28 | few | TRBJ1-5
TGTGCCAGCAGTCCAAAGGACAGCACCTACGAGCAGTACTTC | CASSPKDSTYEQYF | . | 14 | TRBV12-3/TRBV12-4 | . | TRBJ2-7
TGTGCCAGCAGTGACTTGACTAGCGGGGCAACAGATACGCAGTATTTT | CASSDLTSGATDTQYF | TRBD2 | 16 | TRBV6-4 | medium-sized | TRBJ2-3
TGTGCCAGCAGTTTACAGAATAATTCACCCCTCCACTTT | CASSLQNNSPLHF | . | 13 | TRBV27 | . | TRBJ1-6
TGTGCCAGCAGTTTCGATTTCATAACAGGACGAACTGGAAACACCATATATTTT | CASSFDFITGRTGNTIYF | . | 18 | TRBV6-5 | many | TRBJ1-3
TGTGCCAGCAGGAAGGACAGAGGCACCGGGGAGCTGTTTTTT | CASRKDRGTGELFF | . | 14 | TRBV7-9 | few | TRBJ2-2
TGCGCCAGCAGCTTGGAAGGGACAGGGAAAGAGACCCAGTACTTC | CASSLEGTGKETQYF | TRBD1 | 15 | TRBV5-1 | many | TRBJ2-5
TGCGCCAGCAGGGAGACAGGTTTGGGAATAAGGTCCTACAATGAGCAGTTCTTC | CASRETGLGIRSYNEQFF | . | 18 | TRBV4-1 | many | TRBJ2-1
TGCAGTGCTAGCAGTTTACGCGGGAGGATAGAGACCCAGTACTTC | CSASSLRGRIETQYF | TRBD2 | 15 | TRBV20-1 | many | TRBJ2-5
TGTGCCAGCAGCTTTGGGACTAGCGGGTTCAATGAGCAGTTCTTC | CASSFGTSGFNEQFF | TRBD2 | 15 | TRBV5-4 | . | TRBJ2-1
TGTGCCAGCGGGGGTGAGACCTACGAGCAGTACTTC | CASGGETYEQYF | . | 12 | TRBV3-1 | . | TRBJ2-7
TGTGCCATCAGTCAAGGACAGGTGAACACTGGAGCTTTCTTT | CAISQGQVNTGAFF | TRBD1 | 14 | TRBV10-3 | . | TRBJ1-1
TGTGCCAGCAGCGCCAAACAGGGACGCTATGGCCGGACGTACAATGAGCAGTTCTTC | CASSAKQGRYGRTYNEQFF | . | 19 | TRBV11-1 | few | TRBJ2-1
TGCAGCGTTGAACAGGGGGCGATTACGAATACGCAGTATTTT | CSVEQGAITNTQYF | TRBD1 | 14 | TRBV29-1 | many | TRBJ2-3
TGTGCCAGCTCACCACATCTGCCGGAATCGAGGAACGAGCAGTACTTC | CASSPHLPESRNEQYF | . | 16 | TRBV18 | . | TRBJ2-7
TGTGCCAGCGGAGAAGGGGGCGGGAGTCCCCTTACTTACTCCTACAATGAGCAGTTCTTC | CASGEGGGSPLTYSYNEQFF | . | 20 | TRBV7-9 | . | TRBJ2-1
TGTGCCAGCAGCTTGGGGGCAGGAACTAATGAAAAACTGTTTTTT | CASSLGAGTNEKLFF | . | 15 | TRBV7-9 | many | TRBJ1-4
TGCAGCGTAAGACAGGCGCTAGCCAAAAACATTCAGTACTTC | CSVRQALAKNIQYF | . | 14 | TRBV29-1 | many | TRBJ2-4
TGTGCCAGCAGAGCCAGGGAAAACTATGGCTACACCTTC | CASRARENYGYTF | . | 13 | TRBV3-1 | few | TRBJ1-2
TGTGCCAGCACCGCCCTTCGAGGGGACACGGACGAGCAGTACTTC | CASTALRGDTDEQYF | . | 15 | TRBV25-1 | many | TRBJ2-7
TGTGCCAGCAGCGCCCGAAGCTCTGGGGCCAACGTCCTGACTTTC | CASSARSSGANVLTF | . | 15 | TRBV9 | few | TRBJ2-6
TGTGCCAGCAGTACTGATCTCGCTAGCGGGAACGCGCAGTTCTTC | CASSTDLASGNAQFF | TRBD2 | 15 | TRBV6-2/TRBV6-3 | few | TRBJ2-1
TGTGCCAGCAGTTCTCCATCCGGGACTAGCGGGGGGCTATCCTTC | CASSSPSGTSGGLSF | TRBD2 | 15 | TRBV27 | many | TRBJ2-1
TGCGCCAGCAGCCAAGGACTAGCGGGGGGAGAGACCCAGTACTTC | CASSQGLAGGETQYF | TRBD2 | 15 | TRBV4-3 | . | TRBJ2-5
TGTGCCAGCAGCTTAATGGGACAGGGGGCGGGGGAGACCCAGTACTTC | CASSLMGQGAGETQYF | TRBD1 | 16 | TRBV7-3 | few | TRBJ2-5